This passage covers 28 T cell receptor beta chains from one sample sequenced in a study of early T cells in non-severe SARS-CoV-2 infection. Via MiXCR, TCRdb re-called the 5' RACE reads, giving one row per CDR3 protein. The sample has fewer than 65,000 distinct CDR3 sequences, 5% to 6.5% seen once. The specimen comprised whole blood, sampled at baseline. These receptors originate from an adult who was a healthcare worker with PCR-confirmed SARS-CoV-2 infection or an uninfected control (not recorded which).

The rearrangement links TRBV15 to TRBJ2-1; the match to TRBD2 covers 14 bases. Germline CDR1 LNHNV, CDR2 YYDKDF (reference sequence). V lost 0 bases, J lost 11 bases, and 6 bases stayed unmatched. This CDR3 spans 16 amino acids. The CDR3 sequence is CATSRDSGLAGGQQFF. As DNA, the CDR3 is TGTGCCACCAGCAGAGATTCAGGACTAGCGGGAGGTCAGCAGTTCTTC.

This sequence joins TRBV28 and TRBJ2-5; TRBD2 might be the D (6 bases). The CDR3 consists of 15 residues. The V end lost 3 bases, the J end lost 2 bases, and 13 bases lay between the germline ends. From germline, CDR1 is MDHEN and CDR2 SYDVKM. CDR3 coding DNA: TGTGCCAGCAGTTTCGGAGGGGTCGGACAAGAGACCCAGTACTTC. Protein: CASSFGGVGQETQYF.

The chain recombines TRBV6-2 or TRBV6-3 with TRBJ2-5, with a tentative D call TRBD1 (6 bases). Deletions cut 2 bases from V and 4 bases from J, with 8 bases between. CDR3 length: 13 residues. In germline, CDR1 is MNHEY, CDR2 SVGEGT. CDR3 bases: TGTGCCAGCAGTTACCGGGACACAGAGACCCAGTACTTC. This encodes CASSYRDTETQYF.

This chain joins TRBV12-3 or TRBV12-4 and TRBJ2-5, with D possibly TRBD1 on 8 matching bases. There are 15 residues in the CDR3. The ends were cut back, 5 bases at V and 5 bases at J, with 18 bases in the middle. CDR3 amino acids: CASSPDRGLWETQYF. DNA of the CDR3: TGTGCCAGCAGTCCTGACAGGGGACTATGGGAGACCCAGTACTTC.

This clonotype was recorded at least ten times. The chain has TRBV29-1 and TRBJ1-2, with TRBD1 identical over 11 bases. This CDR3 has 13 amino acids. V lost 6 bases to trimming and J lost 2 bases; unmatched junction nucleotides: 2. Germline CDR1 reads SQVTM; CDR2 reads ANQGSEA. The CDR3: CSVGDRGNYGYTF. The CDR3 bases are TGCAGCGTAGGGGACAGGGGGAACTATGGCTACACCTTC.

This clonotype has only a few counts. The chain has TRBV7-2 and TRBJ2-5; D might be TRBD1 (5 bases). V was trimmed by 6 bases and J by 4 bases, leaving 15 bases between them. CDR3 size: 14 residues. Germline CDR1 SGHTA, CDR2 FQGNSA. The CDR3 spells CASSSHLGPETQYF. The CDR3 bases are TGTGCCAGCAGTTCCCATCTGGGGCCAGAGACCCAGTACTTC.

This clonotype was observed at least ten times. This chain links TRBV15 with TRBJ2-5; perhaps TRBD1 as D (5 bases). Trimming pared 2 bases from V and 5 bases from J, leaving 6 bases between. CDR3 length: 12 residues. The germline gives CDR1 LNHNV, CDR2 YYDKDF (reference sequence). In DNA form, the CDR3 reads TGTGCCACCAGCAGACCAGGGGAGACCCAGTACTTC. This translates into CATSRPGETQYF.

Ten or more counts support this clonotype. The J gene is TRBJ2-1, the V gene TRBV7-6, with 12 bases identical to TRBD2. Looked up from germline, CDR1 is SGHVS and CDR2 is FNYEAQ. The junction had 9 bases not matched to a gene; V was cut back by 2 bases and J by 4 bases. The CDR3 sequence is 18 residues long. This CDR3 reads CASSLRLAGGGSYNEQFF. As DNA, the CDR3 is TGTGCCAGCAGCTTAAGGCTAGCGGGAGGGGGAAGTTACAATGAGCAGTTCTTC.

The chain links TRBV28 to TRBJ2-7; 7 nucleotides match TRBD1. The V gene's germline CDR1 is MDHEN and CDR2 SYDVKM. V trimming: 1 base; J trimming: 3 bases; junction bases outside the gene matches: 6. The CDR3 consists of 15 residues. CDR3 sequence (DNA): TGTGCCAGCAGTTTATTTCGGACAGGCGACTACGAGCAGTACTTC. This sequence encodes CASSLFRTGDYEQYF.

At least ten counts were recorded for this clonotype. CDR3 coding DNA: TGTGCCACCAGCAGAGAACAGGGGATGCTGGAGACCCAGTACTTC. Its translation is CATSREQGMLETQYF. V gene TRBV15 combines with J gene TRBJ2-5, with 7 bases identical to TRBD1. Per the germline V gene, CDR1 is LNHNV and CDR2 is YYDKDF (reference sequence). The CDR3 is 15 residues long. V lost 0 bases to trimming and J lost 5 bases; unmatched junction nucleotides: 6.

The rearrangement uses TRBV5-4 and TRBJ2-3, with 12 bases fitting TRBD2. CDR1 is SGHNT and CDR2 is YYREEE in the germline V gene (reference sequence). The CDR3 is 20 amino acids. J gave up 2 bases and V 3 bases, and 16 bases lay outside the gene matches. CDR3 amino acids: CASSSHWTSGTKTSTDTQYF. In DNA, the CDR3 is TGTGCCAGCAGCTCCCACTGGACTAGCGGGACCAAAACGTCCACAGATACGCAGTATTTT.

This clonotype has only a few counts. This chain joins TRBV6-5 and TRBJ2-1, with TRBD2 matching 12 bases. Germline trimming cut 3 bases from V and 8 bases from J; bases unmatched to any gene: 8. CDR1 is MNHEY, CDR2 SVGAGI, per germline. CDR3 size: 16 residues. CDR3 nucleotide sequence: TGTGCCAGCAGTTATGCCCTAGCGGGAGGGGCGTATGAGCAGTTCTTC. Translating gives CASSYALAGGAYEQFF.

The chain carries TRBV12-3 or TRBV12-4 and TRBJ1-1; 8 bases agree with TRBD1. The V segment lost 6 bases and the J segment 4 bases; nucleotides outside the gene matches: 4. The CDR3 covers 13 residues. CDR3 amino acids: CASRIQGATEAFF. As DNA, the CDR3 is TGTGCCAGCAGGATCCAGGGGGCCACTGAAGCTTTCTTT.

This clonotype was seen repeatedly, ten times or more. This chain joins TRBV21-1 and TRBJ2-3; TRBD2 is the table's D call, not checked against the DNA. TRBV21-1 is deemed a pseudogene. The CDR3 is 17 amino acids. DNA for the CDR3: TGTGCCAGCAGCAAAGGGGGACTAGCGGGAGGCACAGATACGCAGTATTTT. Residues: CASSKGGLAGGTDTQYF.

This clonotype was observed at least ten times. The J gene is TRBJ1-2, the V gene TRBV27; TRBD1 is a possible D gene (6 bases). This CDR3 spans 14 amino acids. Germline V gene data show CDR1 as MNHEY and CDR2 as SMNVEV (reference sequence). V shed 3 bases and J shed 4 bases, with 12 bases lying between them. The CDR3 DNA reads TGTGCCAGCAGTTTCAACGGGGGGGCCTATGGCTACACCTTC. Its protein is CASSFNGGAYGYTF.

This clonotype appeared a few times. This chain uses TRBV14 with TRBJ2-1; D possibly corresponds to TRBD1 (6 bases). The germline V and J ends were trimmed by 4 bases and 0 bases, with 13 bases remaining between them. Germline V lookup: CDR1 SGHDN, CDR2 FVKESK. CDR3 size: 16 residues. The CDR3 reads CASSPGVLVSYNEQFF. CDR3 sequence (DNA): TGTGCCAGCAGCCCAGGGGTGCTAGTCTCCTACAATGAGCAGTTCTTC.

The chain joins TRBV9 to TRBJ2-5; 9 bases are shared with TRBD2. The length of the CDR3 is 14 residues. The junction had 6 bases not matched to a gene; V was cut back by 4 bases and J by 5 bases. Germline CDR1 SGDLS, CDR2 YYNGEE. CDR3 sequence reads: CASSPIAGAETQYF. CDR3 nucleotide sequence: TGTGCCAGCAGCCCCATAGCGGGAGCGGAGACCCAGTACTTC.

In its sample, this clonotype was seen a few times. The chain uses TRBV6-1 and TRBJ1-1; 7 bases are a match to TRBD1. Per germline, CDR1 MNHNS and CDR2 SASEGT. The CDR3 extends over 12 amino acids. V shed 6 bases and J 3 bases; nucleotides not matched to a gene: 1. CDR3 residues: CASSTGDTEAFF. DNA for the CDR3: TGTGCCAGCAGCACAGGGGACACTGAAGCTTTCTTT.

The V call is TRBV5-1, the J call TRBJ2-7, with 11 nucleotides matching TRBD2. This CDR3 region has 16 residues. CDR1 is SGHRS, CDR2 YFSETQ, per germline. V shed 3 bases and J 2 bases; nucleotides not matched to a gene: 7. CDR3 loop: CASSSRGTSGTYEQYF. CDR3 sequence (DNA): TGCGCCAGCAGCTCAAGAGGGACTAGCGGAACCTACGAGCAGTACTTC.

The sample holds a few counts of this clonotype. The CDR3 region is CASSLLYRGSYNEQFF. In DNA form, the CDR3 reads TGTGCCAGCAGTTTATTGTATAGGGGCTCCTACAATGAGCAGTTCTTC. The genes are TRBV27 and TRBJ2-1, with D maybe TRBD1 (5 bases). From germline, CDR1 is MNHEY and CDR2 SMNVEV (reference sequence). V lost 1 base to trimming and J lost 0 bases, with 10 bases between them. This CDR3 region has 16 residues.

The table lists this clonotype with a few counts. The chain carries TRBV11-3 and TRBJ1-1; D possibly corresponds to TRBD1 (5 bases). Germline V gene data show CDR1 as SGHNT and CDR2 as YENEEA. With 5 bases removed from V and 0 bases from J, the gap between germline ends came to 13 bases. The CDR3 contains 15 residues. The CDR3 is CASSPGGGLNTEAFF. DNA of the CDR3: TGTGCCAGCAGCCCCGGGGGAGGGCTGAACACTGAAGCTTTCTTT. The full variable domain, completed using reference TRBV11-3 and TRBJ1-1, is EAGVVQSPRYKIIEKKQPVAFWCNPISGHNTLYWYLQNLGQGPELLIRYENEEAVDDSQLPKDRFSAERLKGVDSTLKIQPAELGDSAVYLCASSPGGGLNTEAFFGQGTRLTVV.

This clonotype was recorded many times. The V and J genes are TRBV28 and TRBJ2-1; D remains ambiguous. The V end was cut by 4 bases, the J end by 9 bases, with 25 bases between. Per germline, CDR1 MDHEN and CDR2 SYDVKM. There are 17 residues in the CDR3. In nucleotides, the CDR3 is TGTGCCAGCAGTTCCCACTTTAGTGGGCGCGTAGGTGGTGAGCAGTTCTTC. This sequence encodes CASSSHFSGRVGGEQFF.

This clonotype was detected ten times or more. The chain recombines TRBV12-3 or TRBV12-4 with TRBJ2-7; 8 bases are shared with TRBD1. Germline trimming cut 6 bases from V and 3 bases from J; bases unmatched to any gene: 7. CDR3 length equals 14 residues. Written as DNA, the CDR3 is TGTGCCAGCAGACCCGCAGGACAGGGCTACGAGCAGTACTTC. Translating it yields CASRPAGQGYEQYF.

With respect to this clonotype: One base away lies a much larger clone, so this may be a sequencing read error. The final CDR3 position lacks the conserved phenylalanine or tryptophan, pointing to a likely read error. The genes are TRBV19 and TRBJ2-7, with D maybe TRBD1 (5 bases). CDR3 length equals 13 residues. The V gene's germline CDR1 is LNHDA and CDR2 SQIVND (reference sequence). The CDR3 sequence: CASSRGGSYEQYI. The CDR3 DNA is TGTGCCAGTAGTAGGGGCGGCTCCTACGAACAGTACATC.

The chain recombines TRBV20-1 with TRBJ2-3, with D tentatively TRBD1 (6 bases). Between the trimmed V and J ends, which lost 8 bases and 0 bases, there was a span of 18 bases. The CDR3 is 15 amino acids. Germline lookup yields CDR1 DFQATT and CDR2 SNEGSKA (reference sequence). For the CDR3, the DNA is TGCAGTACACCACAGGGATCCATTAGCACAGATACGCAGTATTTT. Encoded protein: CSTPQGSISTDTQYF.

Ten or more counts support this clonotype. The chain combines TRBV20-1 with TRBJ2-1; 8 bases fit TRBD1. This CDR3 contains 11 residues. CDR1 and CDR2 (germline): DFQATT, SNEGSKA (reference sequence). In nucleotides, the CDR3 is TGCAGAGCAACAGGGGGCAATGAGCAGTTCTTC. It codes for CRATGGNEQFF.

This clonotype came up many times. This chain uses TRBV2 with TRBJ2-4, with D perhaps matching TRBD2 (5 bases). The ends were cut back, 6 bases at V and 0 bases at J, with 18 bases in the middle. Germline CDR1 and CDR2: SNHLY and FYNNEI. The CDR3 loop spans 17 amino acids. The CDR3: CASRLIRGDIAKNIQYF. CDR3 DNA: TGTGCCAGCAGATTGATTCGGGGTGATATAGCCAAAAACATTCAGTACTTC.

The chain couples TRBV2 to TRBJ2-7; 8 bases are shared with TRBD1. CDR1 SNHLY and CDR2 FYNNEI come from the germline V gene. This CDR3 is 14 amino acids long. Unmatched junction bases numbered 8, after V lost 1 base and J lost 9 bases. This CDR3 is CASSEGTGTGAQYF. CDR3 nucleotide sequence: TGTGCCAGCAGTGAAGGGACAGGGACCGGTGCGCAGTACTTC.